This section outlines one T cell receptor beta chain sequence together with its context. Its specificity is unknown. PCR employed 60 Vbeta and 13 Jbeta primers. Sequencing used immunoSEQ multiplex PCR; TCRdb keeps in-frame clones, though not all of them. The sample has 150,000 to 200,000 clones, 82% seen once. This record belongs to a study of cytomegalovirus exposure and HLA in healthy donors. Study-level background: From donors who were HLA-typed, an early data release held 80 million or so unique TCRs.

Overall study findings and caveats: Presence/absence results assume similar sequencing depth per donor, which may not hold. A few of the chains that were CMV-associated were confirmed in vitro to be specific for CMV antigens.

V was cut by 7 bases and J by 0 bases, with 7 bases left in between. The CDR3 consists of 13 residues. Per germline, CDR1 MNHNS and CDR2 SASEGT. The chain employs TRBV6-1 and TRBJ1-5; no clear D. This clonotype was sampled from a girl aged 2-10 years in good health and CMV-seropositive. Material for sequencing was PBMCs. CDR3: CASKLDSNQPQHF. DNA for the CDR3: TGTGCCAGCAAACTTGATAGCAATCAGCCCCAGCATTTT.